This T cell receptor (beta chain) was captured in a study of beta chain features in type 1 diabetes. Study-wide background: Cells sorted and examined across all samples totaled more than 90,000,000.

Germline-derived CDR1 and CDR2 are SEHNR and FQNEAQ (reference sequence). V lost 1 base to trimming and J lost 0 bases, with 13 bases between them. The CDR3 contains 16 residues. The study reverse transcribed the entire isolated RNA, so it sequenced expressed TCRB transcripts. Sequencing used immunoSEQ multiplex PCR; TCRdb keeps in-frame clones, though not all of them. The table has over 300,000 clones, around 9.7% seen once. As to this clone: Its antigen remains unknown.

Study-level results: Type 1 diabetes patients had TCRB CDR3s that were shorter (moderately but significantly so) in all four CD4+ subsets. Cells with high TCR expression could be over-represented when cDNA is sequenced.

This chain links TRBV7-9 with TRBJ2-7, with TRBD2 as a possible D gene (7 bases). The TCR was taken from a man aged 25-45 years with type 1 diabetes. The material sequenced was central memory CD4+ T cells from blood. The DNA of the CDR3 is TGTGCCAGCAGCTTAGTGGGAGGGGGAAGCTCCTACGAGCAGTACTTC. Protein: CASSLVGGGSSYEQYF.